The present entry profiles one T cell receptor beta chain with its context. The specificity of this receptor is unknown. Base qualities are not recorded, but no much larger clone differs from it by a single base. The data derive from a study of shared clonotypes between healthy human individuals (dated by TCRdb to the early 2020s). Broadly, across the study: The cohort included three men and two women between 18 and 49 years of age. Per donor, three plates each were used for CD4 naive and CD4 memory, two for CD8 naive, and one for CD8 memory. Different laboratories and diverse techniques were used to prepare libraries and sequence TCR repertoires, to increase sequencing depth and limit assay-specific biases. Blood TCR repertoires of roughly 5 healthy adults were deeply sequenced to estimate repertoire size and the extent of clonotype sharing between individuals. Between about 0.8 and 8.9 billion PBMCs per donor were obtained by leukapheresis.

Healthy HIV-negative adults with no recently reported acute infections or vaccinations were included as donors. Only Caucasian adults living in Nashville, Tennessee, USA were represented among the donors. CD4+ T cells were enriched by magnetic negative selection; naive cells were then positively selected on CD45RA, and the negative fraction formed the memory subset. Blood was obtained by leukapheresis, after which PBMCs were separated by Ficoll-Histopaque density gradient centrifugation and cryopreserved in liquid nitrogen vapor phase. Analytical flow cytometry was used to check the purity and quantity of each magnetically sorted T cell population. Each sorted fraction had its genomic DNA isolated and then quantified by UV absorbance on a Nanodrop 2000c. Spanning cysteine to phenylalanine, the CDR3 consists of 14 amino acids. The retained sequence is limited to the CDR3, 42 bases, with the frame set at the first base. CDR1 is given as MNHEY and CDR2 as SVGAGI, both from the germline V gene. For this chain, trimming is 7 bases at the V end and 4 bases at the J end, and the number of junction bases without a gene match is 6.

Points the paper makes about the study in general: Higher generation probabilities were observed for clonotypes shared by all four sorted-subset donors than for non-shared clonotypes. The genetic and exposure-history diversity represented was limited by the small number of donors. When a few donors were compared, the shared fraction of clonotypes was about 5% for naive CD4, approximately 3.3% for naive CD8, 2% to 2.5% for memory CD4, and approximately 0.4% for memory CD8. Naive subsets generally had larger estimated clonotype richness than memory subsets did. Even with the large sequencing depth, rarefaction of the sorted-subset datasets indicated that sequencing was incomplete. Sampling was restricted to blood, and TCR repertoires in tissues likely differ from the TCR repertoires found in blood. Pairwise subsampling led to the expectation that sequencing depth would affect the degree of clonotype sharing among donors.

Using the deep immunoSEQ assay, TCR CDR3 regions were amplified from genomic DNA by multiplex PCR. Extracted genomic DNA from each cell subset was distributed evenly across all wells of several immunoSEQ 96-well plates, and each plate was treated as a replicate. For sorted subsets, each replicate PCR was loaded with roughly 190 ng genomic DNA, equivalent to 32,000 or so T cell genomes. The purified libraries were quantified using a Qubit 3.0 fluorometer, sized with a Bioanalyzer 2100, and then quantified again using the KAPA Library Quantification kit. Every immunoSEQ 96-well plate was sequenced on a dedicated single-read 150-cycle Illumina NextSeq 550 flow cell. Concerning the study's data processing: Because the immunoSEQ output included only junctional sequences and no quality scores, the filtering could not be the same as the filtering used for full-length reads. To assign V/J genes and CDR3, sequences were annotated using PyIR, a Python wrapper for IgBLAST v1.9, with IMGT germline references. Any read was removed if the V/J assignment was weak (E-value above 1e-6), the CDR3 was missing, or the read contained stop codons, out-of-frame junctions, or ambiguous translated residues. V3J clonotypes were defined as sequences sharing the same inferred V gene, J gene, and CDR3 amino acid sequence. Percentage overlap between repertoires was computed as shared unique clonotypes divided by the size of the smaller repertoire. RTK rarefaction, the Chao1 estimator, and Recon v2.1 estimates of unobserved clonotypes were used to assess repertoire richness. For all TCRbeta clonotypes obtained by the gDNA method from a few donors, generation probabilities were computed with OLGA. Not all clones reach the TCRdb copy of this immuneACCESS table, which keeps in-frame sequences only. Checked studies attribute under half of the gap to unresolved V genes and leave the rest unexplained. V, J and clone size are taken as reported in that table, and D and trimming were inferred from the DNA itself. The sample data list around 2.5 million clones, and more than 85% of these were observed just once. The top ten clonotypes cover around 0.4% of the sample.

The sample was naive CD4+ T cells from PBMCs. Reading the label with the study, this specimen's cell subset or site is: CD45RA+ positively selected. The rearranged segments are TRBV6-5 and TRBJ1-5; TRBD1 agrees with 8 junctional bases. The TCR was taken from a man younger than 30 in good health. Some clones in this sample may be carry-over from other donors' samples. The bases read TGTGCCAGCAAAGGGACAGGTGGTAATCAGCCCCAGCATTTT. This is translated as CASKGTGGNQPQHF.